The next 22 T cell receptor beta chains were all read from a single sample in a study of blood T cell repertoires in COVID-19. Profiled with immunoSEQ multiplex PCR; TCRdb holds only in-frame clones, not every one. The sample contains around 100,000 clones, 88% of which appear only once. Sequenced material: peripheral blood. These receptors were taken from a woman in her sixties with acute or convalescent COVID-19.

The chain recombines TRBV2 with TRBJ1-4; the match to TRBD1 covers 7 bases. Germline lookup yields CDR1 SNHLY and CDR2 FYNNEI. V dropped 10 bases and J dropped 6; count of bases not matched to a gene: 5. CDR3 size: 12 residues. In DNA, the CDR3 is TGTGCCACCGACAGGGCTGATGAAAAACTGTTTTTT. This translates into CATDRADEKLFF.

This chain uses TRBV7-8 with TRBJ2-7, with no clear D. CDR1 is SGHVS, CDR2 FQNEAQ, per germline. The CDR3 consists of 12 residues. V was clipped by 2 bases and J by 5 bases, with 7 bases between them. As DNA, the CDR3 is TGTGCCAGCAGCTTAAACCGGGACGAGCAGTACTTC. Translating it yields CASSLNRDEQYF. Complete variable domain (other parts from reference TRBV7-8 and TRBJ2-7): GAGVSQSPRYKVAKRGQDVALRCDPISGHVSLFWYQQALGQGPEFLTYFQNEAQLDKSGLPSDRFFAERPEGSVSTLKIQRTQQEDSAVYLCASSLNRDEQYFGPGTRLTVT.

The rearrangement joins TRBV12-5 to TRBJ1-2; D ambiguous. This CDR3 spans 14 amino acids. The V gene's germline CDR1 is LGHNT and CDR2 FRNRAP. Trimming stripped 7 bases from V and 4 bases from J, with 16 bases between. The CDR3 sequence is CASALGSGLYGYTF. The CDR3 nucleotides are TGTGCTAGTGCTCTCGGGAGCGGACTCTATGGCTACACCTTC.

The chain recombines TRBV3-1 (or the pseudogene TRBV3-2) with TRBJ2-1; 11 bases fit TRBD2. V trimming: 1 base; J trimming: 9 bases; junction bases outside the gene matches: 5. Germline V gene data show CDR1 as LGHDT and CDR2 as YNNKEL (reference sequence). The CDR3 contains 15 residues. The DNA for the CDR3 is TGTGCCAGCAGCCAAGTCACTAGCGGGAGTGGTGAGCAGTTCTTC. Residues: CASSQVTSGSGEQFF.

Here the CDR3 DNA reads TGTGCCAGTGGGAAAGGGCCCCGGGGAAATCAGCCCCAGCATTTT. Its protein product is CASGKGPRGNQPQHF. The genes are TRBV19 and TRBJ1-5, with no clear D. Trimming shortened V by 8 bases and J by 4 bases, and 18 bases separated the two germline ends. CDR1 is LNHDA and CDR2 is SQIVND in the germline V gene (reference sequence). The CDR3 totals 15 residues. Full variable domain (outside the CDR3, taken from reference TRBV19 and TRBJ1-5): DGGITQSPKYLFRKEGQNVTLSCEQNLNHDAMYWYRQDPGQGLRLIYYSQIVNDFQKGDIAEGYSVSREKKESFPLTVTSAQKNPTAFYLCASGKGPRGNQPQHFGDGTRLSIL.

CDR3 sequence reads: CASSTGGTQGPLNTEAFF. Here the CDR3 DNA reads TGCGCCAGCAGCACAGGGGGTACACAGGGGCCCTTGAACACTGAAGCTTTCTTT. The rearrangement links TRBV5-1 to TRBJ1-1, with 8 positions matching TRBD1. CDR1 is SGHRS and CDR2 is YFSETQ in the germline V gene. CDR3 length: 18 amino acids. The ends lost 4 bases at V and 0 bases at J; junction bases unmatched: 14.

The chain employs TRBV10-3 and TRBJ2-1, with 7 bases that match TRBD1. J lost 6 bases, V lost 4 bases, and 6 bases had no gene match. Germline-derived CDR1 and CDR2 are ENHRY and SYGVKD. This CDR3 is built from 14 residues. This CDR3 is CAISGGGARNEQFF. CDR3 DNA: TGTGCCATCAGTGGAGGGGGCGCACGCAATGAGCAGTTCTTC.

The chain links TRBV6-5 to TRBJ2-5; TRBD1 might be the D (6 bases). Between the trimmed V and J ends, which lost 8 bases and 5 bases, there was a span of 9 bases. Germline V gene data show CDR1 as MNHEY and CDR2 as SVGAGI. This CDR3 is 11 amino acids long. The CDR3 protein is CASFRGETQYF. DNA for the CDR3: TGTGCCAGCTTCAGGGGTGAGACCCAGTACTTC.

V and J are TRBV24-1 and TRBJ1-2; D uncertain. The germline V gene has CDR1 KGHDR and CDR2 SFDVKD. The CDR3 covers 15 residues. With 6 bases removed from V and 6 bases from J, the gap between germline ends came to 19 bases. The CDR3 nucleotides read TGTGCCACCAGTTTCAGCGGAATCTCCGTCGATGGCTACACCTTC. Translated: CATSFSGISVDGYTF.

The chain links TRBV28 to TRBJ1-1; D not certain. V lost 5 bases, J lost 7 bases, and 11 bases lay in between. The CDR3 has 12 residues. CDR1 and CDR2 from the germline V gene are MDHEN and SYDVKM. In DNA form, the CDR3 reads TGTGCCAGCAGTGTCCCAGGCAGTGAAGCTTTCTTT. Protein product: CASSVPGSEAFF.

The chain has TRBV30 and TRBJ1-1; D is unclear. V lost 4 bases and J lost 7, with 13 bases in between. Germline CDR1 is GTSNPN and CDR2 is SVGIG (reference sequence). The CDR3 runs to 12 residues. The CDR3 sequence is CAWKHIRFEAFF. DNA of the CDR3: TGTGCCTGGAAACACATCAGGTTTGAAGCTTTCTTT.

CDR3 DNA sequence: TGCGCCAGCAGCCAAGATTTGGGACATTCTAACTCTGGAAACACCATATATTTT. It specifies CASSQDLGHSNSGNTIYF. V gene TRBV4-1 combines with J gene TRBJ1-3, with D perhaps matching TRBD1 (6 bases). The CDR3 has 18 amino acids. Trimming removed 0 bases from V and 0 bases from J, with 15 bases in between. Germline CDR1 and CDR2: MGHRA and YSYEKL.

This clone has more than one count but fewer than ten. The chain combines TRBV19 with TRBJ2-2; 7 bases are a match to TRBD2. CDR1 and CDR2 (germline): LNHDA, SQIVND (reference sequence). The CDR3 spans 14 residues. V dropped 1 base and J dropped 7; count of bases not matched to a gene: 3. The CDR3 bases are TGTGCCAGTAGTATAGGGACTAGTAGCGGGGAGCTGTTTTTT. It codes for CASSIGTSSGELFF.

V and J are TRBV7-9 and TRBJ2-1; 11 nucleotides line up with TRBD2. Germline CDR1 and CDR2: SEHNR and FQNEAQ (reference sequence). The ends lost 5 bases at V and 7 bases at J; junction bases unmatched: 10. The CDR3 spans 16 residues. For the CDR3, the DNA is TGTGCCAGCAGCACCGGGACTAGCGGACTCTCTAATGAGCAGTTCTTC. Protein: CASSTGTSGLSNEQFF.

This clone was detected only a few times. This rearrangement joins TRBV2 to TRBJ2-1; TRBD2 aligns across 12 bases. J was trimmed by 1 base and V by 7 bases; bases with no gene match: 2. The CDR3 extends over 15 amino acids. CDR1 SNHLY and CDR2 FYNNEI come from the germline V gene. CDR3: CASTGTSGSYNEQFF. CDR3 DNA: TGTGCCAGCACTGGGACTAGCGGGTCCTACAATGAGCAGTTCTTC.

This chain links TRBV5-1 with TRBJ2-1; D is possibly TRBD1 (6 bases). The CDR3 extends over 15 amino acids. Deletions cut 0 bases from V and 3 bases from J, with 10 bases between. Germline V gene sequence: CDR1 SGHRS, CDR2 YFSETQ. In nucleotides, the CDR3 is TGCGCCAGCAGCTTGGGGACAGCGCGCTACAATGAGCAGTTCTTC. Its protein is CASSLGTARYNEQFF.

The J gene is TRBJ1-2, the V gene TRBV28; 7 nucleotides match TRBD1. Germline values: CDR1 MDHEN, CDR2 SYDVKM. The V segment lost 3 bases and the J segment 4 bases; nucleotides outside the gene matches: 5. CDR3 length: 14 amino acids. The CDR3 sequence is CASSLDRQFYGYTF. In DNA form, the CDR3 reads TGTGCCAGCAGTTTGGACAGGCAGTTCTATGGCTACACCTTC.

The chain recombines TRBV29-1 with TRBJ2-1; 10 nucleotides line up with TRBD2. Per the germline V gene, CDR1 is SQVTM and CDR2 is ANQGSEA. V trimming: 6 bases; J trimming: 9 bases; junction bases outside the gene matches: 14. The CDR3 runs 15 residues. The CDR3 protein is CSVARGSGGPSEQFF. The CDR3 DNA reads as TGCAGCGTCGCGAGGGGTAGCGGGGGGCCGAGTGAGCAGTTCTTC.

CDR3 sequence reads: CASSPRGQFYEQYF. CDR3 bases: TGTGCCAGCAGCCCCCGAGGACAGTTTTACGAGCAGTACTTC. The genes are TRBV9 and TRBJ2-7, with D tentatively TRBD1 (6 bases). The V and J ends lost 4 bases and 4 bases respectively, with 15 bases between them. This CDR3 has 14 residues. Germline loops: CDR1 SGDLS, CDR2 YYNGEE.

The chain joins TRBV19 to TRBJ2-2; a weak D match, TRBD1 (5 bases). V lost 6 bases and J 1 base, leaving 18 bases between the germline ends. Germline assignment: CDR1 LNHDA and CDR2 SQIVND (reference sequence). There are 17 residues in the CDR3. CDR3 nucleotides: TGTGCCAGTAGCTCCCTCGTAGGGGCCCAGAACACCGGGGAGCTGTTTTTT. Translation gives CASSSLVGAQNTGELFF.

J is TRBJ2-1 and V is TRBV20-1; D not resolved. The CDR3 runs to 14 residues. Germline V gene sequence: CDR1 DFQATT, CDR2 SNEGSKA (reference sequence). V lost 3 bases, J lost 6 bases, and 15 bases lay in between. CDR3 DNA: TGCAGTGCTAGTCCTCCTAACTCAGGCAATGAGCAGTTCTTC. Translated, it gives CSASPPNSGNEQFF.

The chain links TRBV25-1 to TRBJ2-2; D call uncertain. Trimming pared 3 bases from V and 7 bases from J, leaving 9 bases between. This CDR3 contains 13 residues. CDR1 MGHDK and CDR2 SYGVNS come from the germline V gene. The CDR3 loop reads CASSESVSGELFF. In DNA form, the CDR3 reads TGTGCCAGCAGTGAGTCGGTGAGCGGGGAGCTGTTTTTT.